These T cell receptor beta chains were read from a single sample in a study of Graves' ophthalmopathy and Graves' hyperthyroidism. MiXCR was run by TCRdb on the multiplex PCR reads, yielding one entry per CDR3 protein. The repertoire consists of 560,000 or so distinct CDR3 sequences, with approximately 35% occurring once and the leading ten covering about 4.6%. Sequencing was performed on peripheral blood or thyroid tissue (not recorded which). The source of these receptors is an adult man with Graves' hyperthyroidism. CDR3s include the opening cysteine and the closing phenylalanine or tryptophan.

j_call | v_call | cdr3_aa
TRBJ2-2 | TRBV9 | CASSGTREAPNTGELFF
TRBJ2-5 | TRBV6-2/TRBV6-3 | CASSPELASETQYF
TRBJ1-1 | TRBV29-1 | CSVQTGVTEAFF
TRBJ2-2 | TRBV5-8 | CASSLLDSITTGELFF
TRBJ2-6 | TRBV6-5 | CASRLTSSGANVLTF
TRBJ2-7 | TRBV7-9 | CASSSASAQGGYEQYF
TRBJ2-3 | TRBV24-1 | CATSDPPAGAQYF
TRBJ1-2 | TRBV11-2 | CASRRSGEGTDSYGYTF
TRBJ2-7 | TRBV11-2 | CASSSRAAISYEQYF
TRBJ2-6 | TRBV6-1 | CASRQGPSGANVLTF
TRBJ1-1 | TRBV11-2 | CASSPGQGFITEAFF
TRBJ2-5 | TRBV11-2 | CASSLTANTQYF
TRBJ1-4 | TRBV20-1 | CSAFLPPLKLFF
TRBJ1-5 | TRBV15 | CATSTQNNNQPQHF
TRBJ1-1 | TRBV5-4 | CASSLGQGQITEAFF
TRBJ1-2 | TRBV10-3 | CAITGTGYGYTF
TRBJ2-5 | TRBV25-1 | CASSELGQQETQYF
TRBJ1-4 | TRBV5-1 | CASSLGYDREREKLFF
TRBJ1-2 | TRBV29-1 | CSIETDSYGYTF
TRBJ1-5 | TRBV12-3/TRBV12-4 | CASSQQGWQPQHF
TRBJ2-7 | TRBV27 | CASSPLGLAGGTYEQYF
TRBJ1-2 | TRBV6-1 | CASSPKLNYGYTF
TRBJ1-6 | TRBV5-4 | CASTGNSPLHF
- | TRBV15 | CATSRERGSSYNEQFF
TRBJ1-3 | TRBV5-1 | CASSPESSSGNTIYF
TRBJ1-5 | TRBV7-9 | CASSSGQDSGNQPQHF
TRBJ2-1 | TRBV5-1 | CASSLGRGGKNEQFF
TRBJ2-5 | TRBV13 | CASSLSLQEAQYF